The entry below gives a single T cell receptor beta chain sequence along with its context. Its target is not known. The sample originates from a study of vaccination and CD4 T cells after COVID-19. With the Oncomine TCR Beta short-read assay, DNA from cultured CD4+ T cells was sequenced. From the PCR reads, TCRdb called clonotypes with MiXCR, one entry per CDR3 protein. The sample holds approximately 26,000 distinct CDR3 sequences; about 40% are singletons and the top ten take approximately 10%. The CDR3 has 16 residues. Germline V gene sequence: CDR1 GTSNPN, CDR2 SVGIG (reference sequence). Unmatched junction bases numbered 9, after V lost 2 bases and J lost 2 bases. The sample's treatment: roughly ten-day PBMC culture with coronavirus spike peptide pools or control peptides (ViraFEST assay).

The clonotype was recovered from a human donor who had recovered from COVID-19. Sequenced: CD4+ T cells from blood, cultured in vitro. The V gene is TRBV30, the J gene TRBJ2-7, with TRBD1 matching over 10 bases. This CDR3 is CAWSSVGQGVPYEQYF. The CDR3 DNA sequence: TGTGCCTGGAGTTCTGTCGGACAGGGGGTTCCCTACGAGCAGTACTTC.